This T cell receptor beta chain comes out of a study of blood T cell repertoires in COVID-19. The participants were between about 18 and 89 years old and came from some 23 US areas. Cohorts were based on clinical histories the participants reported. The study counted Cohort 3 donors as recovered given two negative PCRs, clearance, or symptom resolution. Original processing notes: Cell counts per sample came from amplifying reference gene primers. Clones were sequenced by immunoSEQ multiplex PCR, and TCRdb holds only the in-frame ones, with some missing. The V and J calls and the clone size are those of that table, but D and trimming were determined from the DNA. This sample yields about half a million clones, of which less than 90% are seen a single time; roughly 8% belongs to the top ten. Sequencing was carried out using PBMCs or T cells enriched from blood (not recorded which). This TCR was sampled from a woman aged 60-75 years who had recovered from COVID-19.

The DNA of the CDR3 is TGCGCCAGCAGCCAAGCCGGGACTAGCGGGGGTCCTAGGGAGACCCAGTACTTC. It is translated as CASSQAGTSGGPRETQYF. The chain joins TRBV4-1 to TRBJ2-5; 14 bases line up with TRBD2. The germline CDR1 and CDR2 sequences are MGHRA and YSYEKL. The CDR3 is 18 residues long. V shed 1 base, J shed 5 bases, and the junction held 9 bases outside the gene matches.